The 27 T cell receptor beta chains in this list originate from one sample, sequenced in a study of OX40 agonist ivuxolimab in advanced cancers. Clones were read by immunoSEQ multiplex PCR, and TCRdb kept only the in-frame ones, dropping some. The sample contains just over 90,000 clones, more than 85% of which appear only once. The source was CD4+ or CD8+ T cells sorted from blood, collected in a trial of the OX40 agonist ivuxolimab. These receptors all come from an adult with an advanced solid tumor such as melanoma, head and neck, liver or kidney cancer.

The rearrangement uses TRBV6-1 and TRBJ1-2, with TRBD1 matching over 7 bases. The CDR3 has 15 residues. CDR1 and CDR2 from the germline V gene are MNHNS and SASEGT. V lost 0 bases to trimming and J lost 5 bases; unmatched junction nucleotides: 6. The CDR3 region is CASSEAPAGGYGYTF. CDR3 DNA sequence: TGTGCCAGCAGTGAAGCCCCAGCAGGGGGTTATGGCTACACCTTC.

For the CDR3, the DNA is TGCGCCAGCAGTGAGGGGCGGCCTCCCTACGAGCAGTACTTC. This gives the protein CASSEGRPPYEQYF. This rearrangement joins TRBV10-1 to TRBJ2-7; D gene unclear. Between the trimmed V and J ends, which lost 2 bases and 2 bases, there was a span of 10 bases. Germline CDR1 reads WNHNN; CDR2 reads SYGVQD (reference sequence). The CDR3 has 14 residues.

The genes are TRBV5-4 and TRBJ2-5; TRBD1 agrees at 8 bases. The better agreement between TRBJ2-7 and the DNA end casts doubt on the J call. This CDR3 is built from 13 residues. CDR1 and CDR2 (germline): SGHNT, YYREEE (reference sequence). CDR3 coding DNA: TGTGCCAGCAGTGTTGGGACAGGCTACGAGCAGTACTTC. Its protein is CASSVGTGYEQYF.

This clone was seen a few times. The V and J genes are TRBV27 and TRBJ1-5; no clear D gene. Trimming left V 4 bases short and J 0 bases short, with 4 bases between. The V gene's germline CDR1 is MNHEY and CDR2 SMNVEV (reference sequence). The CDR3 is made up of 13 amino acids. DNA of the CDR3: TGTGCCAGCAGTTCTCATAGCAATCAGCCCCAGCATTTT. The encoded protein is CASSSHSNQPQHF.

The chain carries TRBV28 and TRBJ2-5; perhaps TRBD1 as D (6 bases). The CDR3 extends over 14 amino acids. CDR1 and CDR2 from the germline V gene are MDHEN and SYDVKM. Trimming removed 6 bases at V and 1 base at J, with 12 bases between. The DNA of the CDR3 is TGTGCCAGCAGCTTCGGACAGCCCCAAGAGACCCAGTACTTC. Protein: CASSFGQPQETQYF.

The CDR3 protein is CASGHRYEQYF. The CDR3 nucleotides read TGTGCCAGCGGACACCGCTACGAGCAGTACTTC. V gene TRBV27 combines with J gene TRBJ2-7; possible D gene TRBD1, 5 bases. The V and J ends lost 8 bases and 3 bases respectively, with 8 bases between them. The CDR3 sequence is 11 residues long. Germline assignment: CDR1 MNHEY and CDR2 SMNVEV (reference sequence).

The gene calls are TRBV29-1 and TRBJ1-2; maybe TRBD1 (6 bases). The germline V and J ends were trimmed by 1 base and 6 bases, with 6 bases remaining between them. Germline CDR1 reads SQVTM; CDR2 reads ANQGSEA. This CDR3 region has 11 residues. In DNA, the CDR3 is TGCAGCGTTGAAGGACAGGATGGCTACACCTTC. It yields the protein CSVEGQDGYTF.

This chain joins TRBV2 and TRBJ1-3; D is unresolved. V dropped 2 bases and J dropped 5 bases, with 13 bases sitting between them. The CDR3 loop spans 15 amino acids. Germline V CDR1 and CDR2: SNHLY, FYNNEI. The CDR3 loop reads CASSEIRAVRNTIYF. The DNA for the CDR3 is TGTGCCAGCAGTGAAATAAGGGCAGTGAGAAACACCATATATTTT. Full variable domain (missing parts from reference TRBV2 and TRBJ1-3): EPEVTQTPSHQVTQMGQEVILRCVPISNHLYFYWYRQILGQKVEFLVSFYNNEISEKSEIFDDQFSVERPDGSNFTLKIRSTKLEDSAMYFCASSEIRAVRNTIYFGEGSWLTVV.

The rearrangement uses TRBV10-2 and TRBJ1-5, with D unclear. The CDR3 covers 13 residues. Germline V gene sequence: CDR1 WSHSY, CDR2 SAAADI. With 2 bases removed from V and 5 bases from J, the gap between germline ends came to 7 bases. CDR3 sequence: CASSEGGYQPQHF. The CDR3 DNA is TGCGCCAGCAGTGAGGGAGGATATCAGCCCCAGCATTTT.

The V gene is TRBV7-6, the J gene TRBJ2-3; unclear D gene. CDR3 size: 14 residues. V lost 1 base and J lost 0, with 5 bases in between. Looked up from germline, CDR1 is SGHVS and CDR2 is FNYEAQ. The CDR3 nucleotides read TGTGCCAGCAGCTTAGTGACTAGCACAGATACGCAGTATTTT. Protein product: CASSLVTSTDTQYF. The full variable domain, completed using reference TRBV7-6 and TRBJ2-3, is GAGVSQSPRYKVTKRGQDVALRCDPISGHVSLYWYRQALGQGPEFLTYFNYEAQQDKSGLPNDRFSAERPEGSISTLTIQRTEQRDSAMYRCASSLVTSTDTQYFGPGTRLTVL.

This chain joins TRBV30 and TRBJ1-1; D remains ambiguous. The CDR3 contains 12 residues. The V end lost 5 bases, the J end lost 4 bases, and 11 bases lay between the germline ends. Germline V gene data show CDR1 as GTSNPN and CDR2 as SVGIG (reference sequence). The CDR3 bases are TGTGCCTGGGACGATCTGGGCACTGAAGCTTTCTTT. It codes for CAWDDLGTEAFF.

V gene TRBV5-5 combines with J gene TRBJ2-7; 7 nucleotides line up with TRBD2. Germline assignment: CDR1 SGHKS and CDR2 YYEKEE (reference sequence). V was clipped by 1 base and J by 0 bases; unmatched bases: 16. The length of the CDR3 is 19 residues. The DNA of the CDR3 is TGTGCCAGCAGCTTGTTGTTTCGGGGGAGGGCCGCCAGCTCCTACGAGCAGTACTTC. This encodes CASSLLFRGRAASSYEQYF.

The chain is built from TRBV19 and TRBJ2-2; 7 positions match TRBD1. The CDR3 spans 16 residues. The V and J ends lost 6 bases and 4 bases, in that order; junction bases with no gene match: 11. The germline CDR1 and CDR2 sequences are LNHDA and SQIVND (reference sequence). CDR3 DNA: TGTGCCAGTAGGGACAGGATAATTGAGGTCACCGGGGAGCTGTTTTTT. Residues: CASRDRIIEVTGELFF.

CDR3 nucleotides: TGTGCCAGCAGTATATCCCGGACTAGCGGGGTAGAGACCCAGTACTTC. Translating gives CASSISRTSGVETQYF. This chain joins TRBV28 and TRBJ2-5, with TRBD2 matching over 12 bases. CDR3 length: 16 residues. Per the germline V gene, CDR1 is MDHEN and CDR2 is SYDVKM. V shed 5 bases and J 4 bases; nucleotides not matched to a gene: 8.

The rearrangement uses TRBV19 and TRBJ2-7; D is undetermined. This CDR3 spans 12 amino acids. V was clipped by 4 bases and J by 6 bases, with 10 bases between them. The germline gives CDR1 LNHDA, CDR2 SQIVND (reference sequence). CDR3 amino acids: CASSTPPGEQYF. The CDR3 DNA sequence: TGTGCCAGTAGTACCCCCCCCGGCGAGCAGTACTTC.

The chain combines TRBV2 with TRBJ2-1; 9 bases match TRBD2. Germline V gives CDR1 SNHLY, CDR2 FYNNEI. V lost 7 bases and J lost 5; bases outside the gene matches: 9. The CDR3 length is 15 residues. The CDR3 spells CASKEASGVNNEQFF. For the CDR3, the DNA is TGTGCCAGCAAAGAAGCTAGCGGGGTCAACAATGAGCAGTTCTTC.

This chain uses TRBV5-1 with TRBJ2-7; D remains ambiguous. The CDR3 contains 14 residues. The germline gives CDR1 SGHRS, CDR2 YFSETQ. V gave up 2 bases and J gave up 2 bases, with 11 bases separating them. CDR3 protein: CASSFHLGTYEQYF. The DNA of the CDR3 is TGCGCCAGCAGCTTTCATTTGGGAACCTACGAGCAGTACTTC.

This sequence joins TRBV7-9 and TRBJ2-7, with 7 bases lining up with TRBD2. Germline-derived CDR1 and CDR2 are SEHNR and FQNEAQ (reference sequence). The V gene end was trimmed by 5 bases and the J gene end by 4 bases; junction bases not matched to a gene: 11. The CDR3 sequence is 15 residues long. The CDR3 DNA reads TGTGCCAGCAGCCCGCCCTGGGCGGGAGAGTACGAGCAGTACTTC. Its translation is CASSPPWAGEYEQYF. The variable domain in full, completed from reference TRBV7-9 and TRBJ2-7, reads DTGVSQNPRHKITKRGQNVTFRCDPISEHNRLYWYRQTLGQGPEFLTYFQNEAQLEKSRLLSDRFSAERPKGSFSTLEIQRTEQGDSAMYLCASSPPWAGEYEQYFGPGTRLTVT.

The chain combines TRBV6-4 with TRBJ2-7; 7 nucleotides align to TRBD1. Per germline, CDR1 MRHNA and CDR2 SNTAGT. V lost 6 bases, J lost 2 bases, and 13 bases stayed unmatched. The CDR3 contains 16 residues. The CDR3 coding sequence is TGTGCCAGCAGACTCTCCCCCCGGGACAGTACCTACGAGCAGTACTTC. Translated: CASRLSPRDSTYEQYF.

The chain links TRBV2 to TRBJ1-6; 7 bases map to TRBD1. This CDR3 is built from 15 residues. Germline-derived CDR1 and CDR2 are SNHLY and FYNNEI. V shed 4 bases and J 7 bases; nucleotides not matched to a gene: 7. This CDR3 is CASSGVTGENSPLHF. The CDR3 coding sequence is TGTGCCAGCAGTGGGGTAACAGGGGAAAATTCACCCCTCCACTTT. The entire variable domain, with the rest obtained from reference TRBV2 and TRBJ1-6, is as follows: EPEVTQTPSHQVTQMGQEVILRCVPISNHLYFYWYRQILGQKVEFLVSFYNNEISEKSEIFDDQFSVERPDGSNFTLKIRSTKLEDSAMYFCASSGVTGENSPLHFGNGTRLTVT.

The DNA of the CDR3 is TGTGCCAGTAGTATATGGGAGAATGAGGGTCGACAGCCCCAGCATTTT. This codes for CASSIWENEGRQPQHF. The chain couples TRBV19 to TRBJ1-5; no reliable D call. CDR3 length: 16 amino acids. Per germline, CDR1 LNHDA and CDR2 SQIVND (reference sequence). Trimming shortened V by 2 bases and J by 7 bases, and 18 bases separated the two germline ends.

This chain connects TRBV5-6 to TRBJ1-1; the match to TRBD1 covers 10 bases. Germline V gives CDR1 SGHDT, CDR2 YYEEEE. The CDR3 has 18 amino acids. V trimming: 2 bases; J trimming: 3 bases; junction bases outside the gene matches: 13. CDR3 DNA: TGTGCCAGCAGCTTATTAAGGGACAGGGGCCTTAGGGACACTGAAGCTTTCTTT. This sequence encodes CASSLLRDRGLRDTEAFF.

This chain links TRBV27 with TRBJ1-1; maybe TRBD1 (6 bases). V was pared by 2 bases and J by 1 base, with 11 bases between. CDR1 and CDR2 (germline): MNHEY, SMNVEV (reference sequence). This CDR3 region has 15 residues. The CDR3 protein is CASSLTGPGNTEAFF. In nucleotides, the CDR3 is TGTGCCAGCAGTTTAACAGGGCCAGGGAACACTGAAGCTTTCTTT.

This chain joins TRBV15 and TRBJ1-2; 8 bases are a match to TRBD1. Losses at the gene ends were 9 bases for V and 2 bases for J; bases not matched to a gene: 5. Germline V gene lookup returns CDR1 LNHNV and CDR2 YYDKDF (reference sequence). The CDR3 runs 13 residues. CDR3 DNA sequence: TGTGCCACGGCAGGGGGCGAGAACTATGGCTACACCTTC. This codes for CATAGGENYGYTF.

The chain combines TRBV27 with TRBJ1-2, with D perhaps matching TRBD1 (5 bases). The CDR3 totals 13 residues. Germline lookup yields CDR1 MNHEY and CDR2 SMNVEV (reference sequence). Trimming removed 2 bases from V and 7 bases from J, with 11 bases in between. The CDR3 DNA follows: TGTGCCAGCAGTTTAGGGGGGTTTGCTGGCTACACCTTC. Amino acid sequence: CASSLGGFAGYTF.

The J gene is TRBJ1-1, the V gene TRBV4-1, with D possibly TRBD1 on 6 matching bases. The V and J ends lost 0 bases and 0 bases respectively, with 14 bases between them. CDR1 is MGHRA and CDR2 is YSYEKL in the germline V gene. The CDR3 extends over 17 amino acids. CDR3 sequence reads: CASSQDTTGRMNTEAFF. In DNA, the CDR3 is TGCGCCAGCAGCCAAGATACGACAGGACGAATGAACACTGAAGCTTTCTTT.

V and J are TRBV7-2 and TRBJ2-1, with TRBD1 identical over 9 bases. This CDR3 comprises 14 residues. Germline V gene lookup returns CDR1 SGHTA and CDR2 FQGNSA. V dropped 4 bases and J dropped 6; count of bases not matched to a gene: 4. The CDR3 sequence is CASSSGDRANEQFF. CDR3 sequence (DNA): TGTGCCAGCAGCTCCGGGGACAGGGCCAATGAGCAGTTCTTC.